The next 13 T cell receptor beta chains were all read from a single sample in a study of T-cell memory formation after mild COVID-19. TCRdb analysed the 5' RACE reads with MiXCR anew, one entry per CDR3 protein. The repertoire holds about 540,000 distinct CDR3 sequences, with roughly 22% as singletons. The sample taken for sequencing was PBMCs or a T cell subset sorted from them (not recorded which). All receptors come from an adult woman who had mild COVID-19 (a few samples of this study predate the infection). Cell type and time point are not known.

This clonotype came up a few times. The chain combines TRBV29-1 with TRBJ2-1; 7 bases are a match to TRBD2. Germline V gives CDR1 SQVTM, CDR2 ANQGSEA. The CDR3 is made up of 16 amino acids. V lost 7 bases, J lost 1 base, and 13 bases stayed unmatched. CDR3 amino acids: CSAAGFGLVSYNEQFF. The CDR3 DNA follows: TGCAGCGCTGCGGGTTTCGGACTAGTATCCTACAATGAGCAGTTCTTC.

The gene calls are TRBV4-1 and TRBJ1-4, with D unclear. The length of the CDR3 is 15 residues. CDR1 is MGHRA and CDR2 is YSYEKL in the germline V gene. The V and J ends lost 3 bases and 8 bases respectively, with 16 bases between them. The CDR3 region is CASSHLPSGIEKLFF. As DNA, the CDR3 is TGCGCCAGCAGCCATCTCCCGTCTGGTATCGAAAAACTGTTTTTT.

This clonotype was detected only a few times. The V call is TRBV7-9, the J call TRBJ1-1, with TRBD1 as a possible D gene (5 bases). In germline, CDR1 is SEHNR, CDR2 FQNEAQ (reference sequence). This CDR3 contains 13 residues. V shed 1 base and J shed 3 bases, with 6 bases lying between them. This CDR3 is CASSLVGDTEAFF. DNA of the CDR3: TGTGCCAGCAGCTTAGTGGGGGACACTGAAGCTTTCTTT.

This clonotype has just a few counts. The chain combines TRBV5-6 with TRBJ1-4; TRBD1 might be the D (5 bases). V gave up 0 bases and J gave up 4 bases, with 13 bases separating them. This CDR3 region has 16 residues. Germline V CDR1 and CDR2: SGHDT, YYEEEE. CDR3 coding DNA: TGTGCCAGCAGCTTGGGGGGCCGAACGCTTAATGAAAAACTGTTTTTT. Translating gives CASSLGGRTLNEKLFF.

This clonotype was seen at least ten times. The gene calls are TRBV7-9 and TRBJ2-7; D is unclear. Germline V gene lookup returns CDR1 SEHNR and CDR2 FQNEAQ (reference sequence). V lost 2 bases and J 5 bases, leaving 7 bases between the germline ends. There are 12 residues in the CDR3. Here the CDR3 DNA reads TGTGCCAGCAGCTTATATAGAGACGAGCAGTACTTC. This gives the protein CASSLYRDEQYF.

This clonotype was detected a few times. The genes are TRBV4-1 and TRBJ2-4; TRBD2 matches at 15 bases. The ends lost 4 bases at V and 1 base at J; junction bases unmatched: 5. This CDR3 contains 18 residues. Germline lookup yields CDR1 MGHRA and CDR2 YSYEKL. The CDR3 nucleotides read TGCGCCAGCAGCCTGGGACTAGCGGGGGGCTCGGCCAAAAACATTCAGTACTTC. This encodes CASSLGLAGGSAKNIQYF.

This chain uses TRBV7-8 with TRBJ1-5; a weak D match, TRBD1 (5 bases). The length of the CDR3 is 16 residues. Germline assignment: CDR1 SGHVS and CDR2 FQNEAQ. Trimming removed 4 bases at V and 2 bases at J, with 15 bases between. CDR3 loop: CASSSPQGPGNQPQHF. The CDR3 DNA reads as TGTGCCAGCAGCTCGCCGCAGGGACCGGGCAATCAGCCCCAGCATTTT. Full variable domain (remainder filled in from reference TRBV7-8 and TRBJ1-5): GAGVSQSPRYKVAKRGQDVALRCDPISGHVSLFWYQQALGQGPEFLTYFQNEAQLDKSGLPSDRFFAERPEGSVSTLKIQRTQQEDSAVYLCASSSPQGPGNQPQHFGDGTRLSIL.

The chain uses TRBV11-3 and TRBJ2-1, with 9 bases matching TRBD2. The junction had 15 bases not matched to a gene; V was cut back by 1 base and J by 8 bases. Germline CDR1 SGHNT, CDR2 YENEEA. The CDR3 runs 18 residues. CDR3 nucleotides: TGTGCCAGCAGCTTAGGGGCAGGGCCTAGCGGGGTAGGGTATGAGCAGTTCTTC. Translating it yields CASSLGAGPSGVGYEQFF.

This clonotype was observed a few times. This sequence joins TRBV6-5 and TRBJ2-7; D possibly corresponds to TRBD2 (5 bases). V shed 4 bases and J shed 3 bases, with 10 bases lying between them. The CDR3 has 13 residues. CDR1 MNHEY and CDR2 SVGAGI come from the germline V gene. This chain's CDR3 is CASSSARDYEQYF. The CDR3 region has the DNA TGTGCCAGCAGTTCAGCCCGGGACTACGAGCAGTACTTC.

This clonotype has a handful of counts. The V gene is TRBV3-1, the J gene TRBJ2-7; 7 bases match TRBD1. V was pared by 4 bases and J by 2 bases, with 8 bases of the junction left unmatched. Germline CDR1 and CDR2: LGHDT and YNNKEL (reference sequence). This CDR3 is 15 amino acids long. CDR3 DNA sequence: TGTGCCAGCAGCCTCGGCGAACAGGGGCCCTACGAGCAGTACTTC. It yields the protein CASSLGEQGPYEQYF.

This clonotype was counted a single time. The chain couples TRBV12-3 or TRBV12-4 to TRBJ1-5, with 9 nucleotides matching TRBD1. Trimming at V came to 6 bases and at J to 6 bases, leaving 9 bases not matched to a gene. The CDR3 is 15 amino acids. The CDR3 nucleotides are TGTGCCAGCAGCCTGGGACAGGGTAGGGCTCAGCCCCAGCATTTT. Residues: CASSLGQGRAQPQHF.

This clonotype was counted a few times. The chain has TRBV5-1 and TRBJ1-1; the D gene is possibly TRBD1 (5 bases). V shed 3 bases and J shed 5 bases, with 14 bases lying between them. Germline CDR1 SGHRS, CDR2 YFSETQ. The CDR3 runs to 14 residues. The CDR3 region is CASSWANGGTEAFF. The CDR3 DNA reads TGCGCCAGCAGCTGGGCGAATGGGGGGACTGAAGCTTTCTTT.

There are a few counts of this clonotype. This sequence joins TRBV29-1 and TRBJ1-2, with D perhaps TRBD1 (5 bases). The CDR3 sequence is 12 residues long. Looked up from germline, CDR1 is SQVTM and CDR2 is ANQGSEA. V lost 5 bases and J lost 8, with 15 bases in between. In DNA form, the CDR3 reads TGCAGCGTTAGGGGAGGGGCCGGGGGCTACACCTTC. Translation: CSVRGGAGGYTF.